A single T cell receptor beta chain is shown here with its context. Its specificity is not known. These data come from a study of T cell responses to AZD1222 COVID-19 vaccine. Study background: Both about-4-week and about-12-week second-dose recipients were combined. General observations from the study: There were repertoire samples only from the period after the peak T cell response. Nearly half of spike-specific TCRs reportedly go after variant regions that carry no mutations. Across the whole spike, CD4 TCRs peaked at regions 160-218 and 743-854.

Clones were sequenced by immunoSEQ multiplex PCR, and TCRdb holds only the in-frame ones, with some missing. The sample has 95,000 to 150,000 clones, 80% to 90% seen once. The ends were cut back, 4 bases at V and 8 bases at J, with 14 bases in the middle. CDR1 and CDR2 (germline): KGHDR, SFDVKD. This CDR3 region has 14 residues. This clonotype originated in an adult in good health. The V and J genes are TRBV24-1 and TRBJ2-1; D is uncertain. Sequencing was performed on peripheral blood, taken on day 0 of AZD1222 vaccination. The CDR3 coding sequence is TGTGCCACCAGTGACGGTAGTGGTGTGGATGAGCAGTTCTTC. This codes for CATSDGSGVDEQFF.